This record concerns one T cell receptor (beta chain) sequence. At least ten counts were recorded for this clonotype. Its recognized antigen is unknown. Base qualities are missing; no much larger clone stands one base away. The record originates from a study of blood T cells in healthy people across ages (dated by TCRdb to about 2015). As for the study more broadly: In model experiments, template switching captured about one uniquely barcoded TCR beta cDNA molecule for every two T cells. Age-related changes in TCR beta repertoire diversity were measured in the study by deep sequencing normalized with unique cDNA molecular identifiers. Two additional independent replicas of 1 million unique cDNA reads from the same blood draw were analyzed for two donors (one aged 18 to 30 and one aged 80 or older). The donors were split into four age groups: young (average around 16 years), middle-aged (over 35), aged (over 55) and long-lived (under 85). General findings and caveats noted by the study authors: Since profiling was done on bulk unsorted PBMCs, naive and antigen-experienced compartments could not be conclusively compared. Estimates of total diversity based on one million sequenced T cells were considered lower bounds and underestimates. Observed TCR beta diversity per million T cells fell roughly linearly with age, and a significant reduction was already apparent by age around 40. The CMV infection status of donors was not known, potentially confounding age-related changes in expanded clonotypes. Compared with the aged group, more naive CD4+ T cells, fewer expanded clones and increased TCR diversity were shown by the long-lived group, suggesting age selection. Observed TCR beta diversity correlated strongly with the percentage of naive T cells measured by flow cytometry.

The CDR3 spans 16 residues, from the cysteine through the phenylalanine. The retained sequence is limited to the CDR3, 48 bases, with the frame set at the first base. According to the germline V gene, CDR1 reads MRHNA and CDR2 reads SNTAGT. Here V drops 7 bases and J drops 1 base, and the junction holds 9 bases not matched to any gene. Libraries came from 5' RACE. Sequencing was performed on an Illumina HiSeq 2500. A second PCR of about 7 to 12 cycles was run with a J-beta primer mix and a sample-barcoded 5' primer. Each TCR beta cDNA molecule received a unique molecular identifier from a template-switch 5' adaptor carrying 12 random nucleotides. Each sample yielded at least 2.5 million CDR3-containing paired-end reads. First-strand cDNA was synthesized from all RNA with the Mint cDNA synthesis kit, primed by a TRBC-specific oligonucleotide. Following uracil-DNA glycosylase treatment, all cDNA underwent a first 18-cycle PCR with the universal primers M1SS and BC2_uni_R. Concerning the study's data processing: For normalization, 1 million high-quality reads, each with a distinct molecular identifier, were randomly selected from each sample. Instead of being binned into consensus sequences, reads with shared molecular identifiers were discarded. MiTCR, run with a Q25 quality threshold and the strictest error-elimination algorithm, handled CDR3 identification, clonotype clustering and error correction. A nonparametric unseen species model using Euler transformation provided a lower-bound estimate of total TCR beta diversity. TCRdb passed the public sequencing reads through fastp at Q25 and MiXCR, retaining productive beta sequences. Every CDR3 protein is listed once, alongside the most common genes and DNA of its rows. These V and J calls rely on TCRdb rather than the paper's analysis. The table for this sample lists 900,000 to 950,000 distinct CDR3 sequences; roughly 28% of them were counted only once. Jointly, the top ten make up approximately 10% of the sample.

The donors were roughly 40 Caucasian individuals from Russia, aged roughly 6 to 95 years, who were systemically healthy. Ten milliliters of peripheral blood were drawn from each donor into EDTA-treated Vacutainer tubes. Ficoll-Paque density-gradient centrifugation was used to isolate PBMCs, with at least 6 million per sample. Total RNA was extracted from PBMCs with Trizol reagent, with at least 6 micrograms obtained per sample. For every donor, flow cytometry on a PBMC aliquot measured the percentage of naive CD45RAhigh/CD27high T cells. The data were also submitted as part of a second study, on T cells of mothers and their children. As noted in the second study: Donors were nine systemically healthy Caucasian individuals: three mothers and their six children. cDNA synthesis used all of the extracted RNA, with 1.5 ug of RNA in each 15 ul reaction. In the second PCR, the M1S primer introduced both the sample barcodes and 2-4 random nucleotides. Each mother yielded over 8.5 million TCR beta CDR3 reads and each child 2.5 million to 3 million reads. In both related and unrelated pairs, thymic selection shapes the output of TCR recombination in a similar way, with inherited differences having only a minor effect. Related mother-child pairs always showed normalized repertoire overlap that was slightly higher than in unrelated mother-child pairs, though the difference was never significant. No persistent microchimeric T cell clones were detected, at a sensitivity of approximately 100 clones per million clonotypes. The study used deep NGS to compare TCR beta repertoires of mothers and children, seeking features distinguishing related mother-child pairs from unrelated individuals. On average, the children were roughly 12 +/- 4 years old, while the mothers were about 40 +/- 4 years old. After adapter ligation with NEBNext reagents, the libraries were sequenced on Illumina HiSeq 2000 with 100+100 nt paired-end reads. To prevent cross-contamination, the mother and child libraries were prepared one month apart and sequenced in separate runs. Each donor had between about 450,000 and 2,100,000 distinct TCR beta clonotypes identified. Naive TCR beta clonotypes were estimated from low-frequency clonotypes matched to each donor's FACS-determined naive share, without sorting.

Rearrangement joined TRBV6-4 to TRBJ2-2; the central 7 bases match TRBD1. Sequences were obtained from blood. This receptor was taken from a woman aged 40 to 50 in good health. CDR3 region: CASTTMRDRNTGELFF. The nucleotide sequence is TGTGCCAGCACAACTATGAGGGACAGGAACACCGGGGAGCTGTTTTTT.